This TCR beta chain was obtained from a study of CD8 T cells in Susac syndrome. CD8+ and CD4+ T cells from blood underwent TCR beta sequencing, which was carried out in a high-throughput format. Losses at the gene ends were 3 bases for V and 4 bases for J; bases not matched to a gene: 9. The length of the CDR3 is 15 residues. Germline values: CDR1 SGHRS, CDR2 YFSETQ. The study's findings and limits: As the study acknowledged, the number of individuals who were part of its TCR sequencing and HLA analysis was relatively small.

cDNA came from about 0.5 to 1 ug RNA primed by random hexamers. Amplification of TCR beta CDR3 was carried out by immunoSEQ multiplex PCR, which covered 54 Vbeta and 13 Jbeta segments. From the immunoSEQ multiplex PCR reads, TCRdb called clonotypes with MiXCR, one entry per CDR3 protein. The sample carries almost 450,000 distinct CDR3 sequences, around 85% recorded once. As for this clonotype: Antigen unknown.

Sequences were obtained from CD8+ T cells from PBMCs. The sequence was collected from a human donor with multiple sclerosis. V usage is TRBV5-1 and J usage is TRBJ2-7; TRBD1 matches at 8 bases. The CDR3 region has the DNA TGCGCCAGCAGCTCGGTACAGGGGGTAGGGTACGAGCAGTACTTC. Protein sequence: CASSSVQGVGYEQYF.